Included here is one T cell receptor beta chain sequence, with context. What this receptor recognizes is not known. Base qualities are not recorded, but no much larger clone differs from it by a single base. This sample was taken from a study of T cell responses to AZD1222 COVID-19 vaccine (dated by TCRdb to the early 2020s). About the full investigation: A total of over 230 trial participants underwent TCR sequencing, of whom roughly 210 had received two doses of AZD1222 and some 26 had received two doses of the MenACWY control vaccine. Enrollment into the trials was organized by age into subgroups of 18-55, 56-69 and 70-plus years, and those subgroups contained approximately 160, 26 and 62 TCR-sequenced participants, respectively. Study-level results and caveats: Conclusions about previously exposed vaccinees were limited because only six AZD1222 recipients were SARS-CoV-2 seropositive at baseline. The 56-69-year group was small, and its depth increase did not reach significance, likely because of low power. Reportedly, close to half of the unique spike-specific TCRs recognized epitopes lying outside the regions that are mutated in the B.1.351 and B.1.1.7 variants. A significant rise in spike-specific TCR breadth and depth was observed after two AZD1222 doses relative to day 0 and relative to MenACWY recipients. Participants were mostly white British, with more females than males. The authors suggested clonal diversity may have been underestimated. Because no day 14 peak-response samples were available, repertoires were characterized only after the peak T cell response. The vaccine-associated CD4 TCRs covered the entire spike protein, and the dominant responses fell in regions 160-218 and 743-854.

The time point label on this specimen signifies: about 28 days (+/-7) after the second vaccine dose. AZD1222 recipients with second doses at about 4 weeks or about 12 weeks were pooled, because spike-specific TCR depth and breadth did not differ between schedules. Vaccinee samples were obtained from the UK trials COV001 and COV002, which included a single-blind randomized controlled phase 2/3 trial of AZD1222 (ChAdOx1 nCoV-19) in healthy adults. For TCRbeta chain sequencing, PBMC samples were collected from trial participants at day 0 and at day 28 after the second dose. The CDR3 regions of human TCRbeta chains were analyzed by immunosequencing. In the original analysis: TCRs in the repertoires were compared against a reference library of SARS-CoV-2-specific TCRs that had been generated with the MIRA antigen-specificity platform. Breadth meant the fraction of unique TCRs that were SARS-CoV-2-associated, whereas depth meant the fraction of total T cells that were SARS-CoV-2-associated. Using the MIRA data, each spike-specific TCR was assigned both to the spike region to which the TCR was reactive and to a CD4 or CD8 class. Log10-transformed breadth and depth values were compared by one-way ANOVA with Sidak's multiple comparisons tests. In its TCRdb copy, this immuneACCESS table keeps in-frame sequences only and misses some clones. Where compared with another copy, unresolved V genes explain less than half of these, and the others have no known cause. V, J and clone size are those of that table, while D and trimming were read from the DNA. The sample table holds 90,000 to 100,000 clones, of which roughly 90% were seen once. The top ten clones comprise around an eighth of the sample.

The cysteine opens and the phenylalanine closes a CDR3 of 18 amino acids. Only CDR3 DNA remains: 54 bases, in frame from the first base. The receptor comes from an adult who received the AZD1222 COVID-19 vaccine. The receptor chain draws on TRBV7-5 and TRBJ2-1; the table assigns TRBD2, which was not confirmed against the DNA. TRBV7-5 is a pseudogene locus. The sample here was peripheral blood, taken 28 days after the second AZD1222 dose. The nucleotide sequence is TGTGTCAGAAGCCTAAGCGGGAGGGAGGTCTACGTACACAATGAGCAGTTCTTC. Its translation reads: CVRSLSGREVYVHNEQFF.